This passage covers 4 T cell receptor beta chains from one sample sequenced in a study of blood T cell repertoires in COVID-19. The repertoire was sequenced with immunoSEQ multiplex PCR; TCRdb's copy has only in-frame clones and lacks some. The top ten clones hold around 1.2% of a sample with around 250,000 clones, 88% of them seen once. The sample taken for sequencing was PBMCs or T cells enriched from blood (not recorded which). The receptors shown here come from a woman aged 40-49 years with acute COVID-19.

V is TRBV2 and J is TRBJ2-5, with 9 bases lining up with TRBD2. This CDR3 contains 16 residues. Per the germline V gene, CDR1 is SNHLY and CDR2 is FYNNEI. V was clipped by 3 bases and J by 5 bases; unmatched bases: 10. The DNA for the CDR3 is TGTGCCAGCAGTGATCCTAGCGGGGTGGGGTGGGAGACCCAGTACTTC. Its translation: CASSDPSGVGWETQYF.

The CDR3, as DNA: TGTGCCAGTCGACAGGGGGTCGTCTATGGCTACACCTTC. This encodes CASRQGVVYGYTF. The chain uses TRBV12-3 or TRBV12-4 and TRBJ1-2; 9 bases fit TRBD1. This CDR3 has 13 amino acids. V lost 9 bases, J lost 4 bases, and 6 bases stayed unmatched.

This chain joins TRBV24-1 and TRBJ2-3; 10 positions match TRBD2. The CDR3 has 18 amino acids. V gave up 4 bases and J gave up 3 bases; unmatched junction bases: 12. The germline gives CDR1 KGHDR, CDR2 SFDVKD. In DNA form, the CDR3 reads TGTGCCACCAGTGACCCCGACCTAGCGGGAGTTAGTACAGATACGCAGTATTTT. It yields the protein CATSDPDLAGVSTDTQYF.

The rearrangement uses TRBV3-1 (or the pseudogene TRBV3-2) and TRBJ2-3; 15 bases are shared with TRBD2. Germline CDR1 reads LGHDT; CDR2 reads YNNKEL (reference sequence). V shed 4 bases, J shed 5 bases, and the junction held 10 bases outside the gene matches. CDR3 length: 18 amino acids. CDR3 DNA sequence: TGTGCCAGCAGCCCGACACCGGGACTAGCGGGAGGTGGAGATACGCAGTATTTT. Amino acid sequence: CASSPTPGLAGGGDTQYF.